This is a list of T cell receptor beta chains from one sample in a study of STAT5B mutations in CD4+ large granular lymphocyte leukemia. The assay was immunoSEQ multiplex PCR, and TCRdb's table has in-frame clones only and misses some. The sample contains tens of thousands of clones, about four fifths of which appear only once. Sequenced sample: CD4+ T cells from blood buffy coats. The receptors were sampled from a human donor in good health. CDR3s leave out the opening cysteine and the closing phenylalanine or tryptophan. D genes are given only for firm matches.

>TRBJ2-5|TRBV19|NA
ASSEGRPGTQY
>TRBJ2-5|TRBV5-1|TRBD2
ASSLAGRRARQETQY
>TRBJ2-7|TRBV7-6|NA
ASSGQSYEQY
>TRBJ2-1|TRBV19|TRBD2
ASTRPSGRGEQF
>TRBJ1-4|TRBV5-1|NA
ASSLVGSRLTTNEKLF
>TRBJ2-7|TRBV6-5|TRBD2
ASSYQGGRVYEQY
>TRBJ1-4|TRBV7-6|NA
ASSPPGGQGGSKEKLF
>TRBJ2-1|TRBV19|TRBD1
ASSREGQGNEQF
>TRBJ2-7|TRBV25-1|NA
ASRNIGNEQY
>TRBJ2-1|TRBV9|TRBD1
ASSLTGTGVRGDEQF
>TRBJ1-1|TRBV2|NA
ASSELDYMNTEAF
>TRBJ2-1|TRBV7-8|NA
ASSFVRNPTSYNEQF
>TRBJ2-7|TRBV7-2|TRBD1
ASSHRGLYEQY
>TRBJ2-1|TRBV6-1|NA
ASSEALDPGQF
>TRBJ1-2|TRBV28|TRBD1
ASSTTGTGDGYT
>TRBJ2-7|TRBV7-2|NA
ASSLVIGSYEQY
>TRBJ1-2|TRBV19|TRBD1
ASSLRQGDYT
>TRBJ1-1|TRBV6-1|NA
ASSRHDRRDTEAF
>TRBJ1-6|TRBV4-1|NA
ASSHTPGGKRYNSPLH
>TRBJ2-7|TRBV7-2|TRBD2
ASSLGTSGREGREQY
>TRBJ2-6|TRBV4-3|TRBD2
ASSQDRLASGANVLT
>TRBJ1-3|TRBV2|NA
ASVTGARGNTIY
>TRBJ1-3|TRBV19|NA
ASSIAGTTGNTIY
>TRBJ1-3|TRBV5-1|NA
ASSPGSSGNTIY
>TRBJ1-1|TRBV11-3|NA
ASSRQNTEAF
>TRBJ2-5|TRBV10-1|TRBD1
ASPPSGQGTSAQY
>TRBJ2-7|TRBV27|TRBD2
ASSLSYLRGSLLGVAGVGYEQY
>TRBJ1-1|TRBV11-3|NA
ASSLEPENTEAF
>TRBJ1-5|TRBV19|TRBD1
ASIDRARGNQPQH
>TRBJ1-2|TRBV11-2|TRBD1
ASSPRVKGDRWDYGYT
>TRBJ2-1|TRBV12-5|TRBD1
ASGQGQGVLNEQF
>TRBJ2-5|TRBV7-2|NA
ASSLSRAGVGETQY
>TRBJ2-3|TRBV6-6|TRBD1
ASRRQGLTDTQY
>TRBJ2-1|TRBV4-3|NA
ASSQDAASAGSSYNEQF
>TRBJ2-3|TRBV7-9|NA
ASSSSGLTDTQY
>TRBJ2-3|TRBV4-1|TRBD1
ASSHYTGGFYTQY
>TRBJ2-2|TRBV4-3|NA
ASSQEPGPGELF